Listed below are T cell receptor beta chains from one sample, sequenced in a study of cytomegalovirus exposure and HLA in healthy donors. Clones were read by immunoSEQ multiplex PCR, and TCRdb kept only the in-frame ones, dropping some. This sample has roughly 200,000 clones; 85% to 90% occur once, and the top ten carry roughly 0.99%. Sequenced material: PBMCs. These receptors all come from a woman younger than 30 in good health and CMV-seronegative. The CDR3 runs from the conserved cysteine through the conserved F or W. A D gene is named only where the DNA matches it firmly. Not every row has a clone size; where given, it reads once, few, many or a size class.

15,-,TRBV4-2,TRBJ2-1,-,TGTGCCAGCAGCCAAGAGGTTCTAGCCGCCAATGAGCAGTTCTTC,CASSQEVLAANEQFF
18,TRBD2,TRBV4-1,TRBJ2-1,-,TGCGCCAGCAGCCAAGAAACACTGGGACTAGCGGGCTACAATGAGCAGTTCTTC,CASSQETLGLAGYNEQFF
16,TRBD1,TRBV27,TRBJ1-2,-,TGTGCCAGCAGTTTATCGGCAGGGGGCTCAGGAAGTGGCTACACCTTC,CASSLSAGGSGSGYTF
15,-,TRBV6-5,TRBJ2-3,-,TGTGCCAGCAGTTACTCGGGGCGGGGGCAACATATGCAGTATTTT,CASSYSGRGQHMQYF
18,-,TRBV30,TRBJ2-1,-,TGTGCCTGGAGTGTACTTAGCGGAAGATCCTTTCCCTACAATGAGCAGTTCTTC,CAWSVLSGRSFPYNEQFF
16,-,TRBV4-1,TRBJ1-1,-,TGCGCCAGCAGCCAACGTTTAGACATTCTGAACACTGAAGCTTTCTTT,CASSQRLDILNTEAFF
13,TRBD1,TRBV2,TRBJ1-2,-,TGTGCCAGCAGGCCACAGGGGGCAGGGGGCTACACCTTC,CASRPQGAGGYTF
15,TRBD2,TRBV5-1,TRBJ2-5,-,TGCGCCAGCAGCGCCCTAGCGGGAGCGCGGGAGACCCAGTACTTC,CASSALAGARETQYF
16,-,TRBV7-8,TRBJ1-2,few,TGTGCCAGCAGCCTTCGCGATACCTCCCCCTACTATGGCTACACCTTC,CASSLRDTSPYYGYTF
15,-,TRBV6-1,TRBJ1-5,-,TGTGCCAGCAGTGAAAATTTGACACCTAATCAGCCCCAGCATTTT,CASSENLTPNQPQHF
13,-,TRBV11-3,TRBJ2-5,-,TGTGCCAGCAGTTTTCCCCGGGGGGAGACCCAGTACTTC,CASSFPRGETQYF
14,TRBD2,TRBV9,TRBJ2-5,-,TGTGCCAGCGCAGCGGGGGGTCTCCAAGAGACCCAGTACTTC,CASAAGGLQETQYF
15,TRBD1,TRBV11-3,TRBJ2-2,-,TGTGCCAGCAGCCCAAGACAGGGGGGAACCGGGGAGCTGTTTTTT,CASSPRQGGTGELFF
13,-,TRBV6-5,TRBJ1-1,-,TGTGCCAGCAGTCCGGACAGCAGCACTGAAGCTTTCTTT,CASSPDSSTEAFF
16,-,TRBV4-2,TRBJ2-7,-,TGTGCCAGCAGCCAAGATACGCTAGCCTCCAGGTACGAGCAGTACTTC,CASSQDTLASRYEQYF
17,TRBD1,TRBV11-2,TRBJ1-1,-,TGTGCCAGCAGCTTCTGGGACAGGGGAGGCATGAACACTGAAGCTTTCTTT,CASSFWDRGGMNTEAFF
20,TRBD1,TRBV9,TRBJ1-1,-,TGTGCCAGCAGCCCAGGACAGGGGTCCATGGCTTCTGTCCCGAACACTGAAGCTTTCTTT,CASSPGQGSMASVPNTEAFF
16,-,TRBV11-2,TRBJ1-1,-,TGTGCCAGCAGCTTCCCAATGGGGGGAGGGAACACTGAAGCTTTCTTT,CASSFPMGGGNTEAFF
15,TRBD1,TRBV7-6,TRBJ1-2,-,TGTGCCAGCAGCGGGAATACAGGGGGCGAGAATGGCTACACCTTC,CASSGNTGGENGYTF
16,TRBD1,TRBV6-5,TRBJ1-1,-,TGTGCCAGCAGTTTCGGAGCAGGGGGTCAGGACACTGAAGCTTTCTTT,CASSFGAGGQDTEAFF
16,TRBD1,TRBV7-9,TRBJ1-1,-,TGTGCCAGCAGCTCGTTACAGGGGGCCGTGTATACTGAAGCTTTCTTT,CASSSLQGAVYTEAFF
14,-,TRBV7-9,TRBJ2-7,-,TGTGCCAGCAGCTTCTCCATGAGTGATTACGAGCAGTACTTC,CASSFSMSDYEQYF
13,-,TRBV27,TRBJ1-5,-,TGCCGGGACAAGGTGGCAAAAAATCAGCCCCAGCATTTT,CRDKVAKNQPQHF
14,TRBD2,TRBV7-3,TRBJ2-7,-,TGTGCCAGCAGCCAGACTAGCGGGACGGGTGAGCAGTACTTC,CASSQTSGTGEQYF
14,-,TRBV29-1,TRBJ2-3,-,TGCAGCGTCCCCCCCCCACAGGGCTATACAACGCAGTATTTT,CSVPPPQGYTTQYF
14,TRBD1,TRBV18,TRBJ2-7,-,TGTGCCAGCTCTCCACGGACAGGGACGTACGAGCAGTACTTC,CASSPRTGTYEQYF
13,-,TRBV2,TRBJ1-1,-,TGTGCCAGCAGTGAATCTCGGAACACTGAAGCTTTCTTT,CASSESRNTEAFF
15,-,TRBV5-1,TRBJ2-2,-,TGCGCCAGCAGACGGATTGGACAGAACACCGGGGAGCTGTTTTTT,CASRRIGQNTGELFF
13,-,TRBV27,TRBJ2-1,-,TGTGCCAGCAGGTCGGCGGGGGCTAATGAGCAGTTCTTC,CASRSAGANEQFF
16,-,TRBV4-2,TRBJ1-3,-,TGTGCCAGCAGCCAAGATGTGGCAGTCACTGGAAACACCATATATTTT,CASSQDVAVTGNTIYF
19,TRBD2,TRBV2,TRBJ2-1,-,TGTGCCAGCAGTGAAGATAGGGCTAGCGGGAGCGGAAGGGGGAATGAGCAGTTCTTC,CASSEDRASGSGRGNEQFF
13,-,TRBV5-4,TRBJ2-7,-,TGTGCCAGCAGCTTGGATAGGGGGAACGAGCAGTACTTC,CASSLDRGNEQYF
14,-,TRBV2,TRBJ2-3,-,TGTGCCAGCAGTGAGGGGCAAGAAGGAGATACGCAGTATTTT,CASSEGQEGDTQYF
13,-,TRBV11-2,TRBJ2-1,-,TGTGCCAGCAGCTTAGAAATCGGGACTCAGCAGTTCTTC,CASSLEIGTQQFF
13,-,TRBV29-1,TRBJ1-6,-,TGCAGCGATGGGTGTAGGGAGGATTCACCCCTCCACTTT,CSDGCREDSPLHF
14,-,TRBV5-3,TRBJ2-2,-,TGTGCCAGGGGACAAGGACAGAACACCGGGGAGCTGTTTTTT,CARGQGQNTGELFF
14,-,TRBV25-1,TRBJ2-2,-,TGTGCCAGCTCGACTAGTACGGCCACCGGGGAGCTGTTTTTT,CASSTSTATGELFF
16,TRBD1,TRBV4-2,TRBJ1-4,-,TGTGCCAGCAGCCCCCCTCCACAGGGGGCGCCTGAAAAACTGTTTTTT,CASSPPPQGAPEKLFF
16,TRBD1,TRBV11-2,TRBJ1-6,-,TGTGCCAGCAGCTCATTCTCACAGGGGGAAAATTCACCCCTCCACTTT,CASSSFSQGENSPLHF
15,TRBD2,TRBV7-9,TRBJ2-5,-,TGTGCCAGCAGCTTAGGACTAGCGGGACAAGAGACCCAGTACTTC,CASSLGLAGQETQYF
16,TRBD1,TRBV9,TRBJ2-7,-,TGTGCCAGCAGCGTAGGAGCGACAGGGGTCTCCTACGAGCAGTACTTC,CASSVGATGVSYEQYF
16,TRBD2,TRBV10-3,TRBJ2-1,-,TGTGCCATCAGTGAAATGGGACTAGCGGGGGACAATGAGCAGTTCTTC,CAISEMGLAGDNEQFF
20,TRBD1,TRBV7-6,TRBJ1-3,-,TGTGCCAGCAGCTCGTACCGGGACAGGGATGTTAAAAGCTCTGGAAACACCATATATTTT,CASSSYRDRDVKSSGNTIYF
16,-,TRBV4-3,TRBJ2-3,-,TGCGCCAGCAGCCAACAAAAGACGGGTAGCACAGATACGCAGTATTTT,CASSQQKTGSTDTQYF
14,-,TRBV19,TRBJ1-6,few,TGTGCCAGTGGGTACAGCTCCTATAATTCACCCCTCCACTTT,CASGYSSYNSPLHF
16,TRBD1,TRBV4-3,TRBJ1-3,-,TGCGCCAGCAGCCAAGCAGACAGGGCCACTGGAAACACCATATATTTT,CASSQADRATGNTIYF